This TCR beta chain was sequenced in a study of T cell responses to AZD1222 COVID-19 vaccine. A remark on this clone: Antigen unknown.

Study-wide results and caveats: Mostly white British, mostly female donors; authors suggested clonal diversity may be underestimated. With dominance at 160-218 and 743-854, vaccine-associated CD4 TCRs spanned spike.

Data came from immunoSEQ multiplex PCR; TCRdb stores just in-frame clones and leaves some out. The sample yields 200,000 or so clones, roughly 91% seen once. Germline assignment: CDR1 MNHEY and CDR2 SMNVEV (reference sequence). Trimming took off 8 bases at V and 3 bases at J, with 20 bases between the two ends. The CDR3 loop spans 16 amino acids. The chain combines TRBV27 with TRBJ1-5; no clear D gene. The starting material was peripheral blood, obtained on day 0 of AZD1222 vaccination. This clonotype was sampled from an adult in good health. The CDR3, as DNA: TGTGCCAGCGGCCCGGTGTGGGCCGACCTCAATCAGCCCCAGCATTTT. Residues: CASGPVWADLNQPQHF.